These 5 T cell receptor beta chains came from one sample sequenced in a study of T cell changes during pregnancy in multiple sclerosis (dated by TCRdb to the late 2010s). The protocol used for the library was the immunoSEQ multiplex PCR assay. This immuneACCESS table, as held by TCRdb, lists in-frame sequences with V and J called but not all clones. Of the missing ones, under half trace to an unresolved V gene in checked studies; the others have no known cause. The sample table lists about 72,000 clones, approximately 90% of them with a count of one. The ten largest make up 1.6% of the sample. The material was peripheral blood, obtained in the first trimester of pregnancy. These receptors all come from a female donor in good health, enrolled as a control in a pregnancy study.

This rearrangement joins TRBV4-1 to TRBJ2-7; perhaps TRBD1 as D (10 bases). Germline-derived CDR1 and CDR2 are MGHRA and YSYEKL. There are 19 residues in the CDR3. V gave up 3 bases and J gave up 4 bases, with 28 bases separating them. CDR3 DNA sequence: TGCGCCAGCAGCCACACGGACAGGGGGAATAGCGGGAGAGTTTACGAGCAGTACTTC. The encoded protein is CASSHTDRGNSGRVYEQYF.

V gene TRBV2 combines with J gene TRBJ2-7; D is undetermined. Trimming took 0 bases from V and 1 from J, leaving 10 bases between them. Germline loops: CDR1 SNHLY, CDR2 FYNNEI. The CDR3 spans 15 residues. The CDR3: CASSEALQVSYEQYF. The CDR3 coding sequence is TGTGCCAGCAGTGAAGCGCTTCAGGTTTCCTACGAGCAGTACTTC. Complete variable domain (other parts from reference TRBV2 and TRBJ2-7): EPEVTQTPSHQVTQMGQEVILRCVPISNHLYFYWYRQILGQKVEFLVSFYNNEISEKSEIFDDQFSVERPDGSNFTLKIRSTKLEDSAMYFCASSEALQVSYEQYFGPGTRLTVT.

CDR3 sequence: CSVDLLAEETQYF. Here the CDR3 DNA reads TGCAGCGTTGATTTGCTAGCGGAAGAGACCCAGTACTTC. V is TRBV29-1 and J is TRBJ2-5, with 7 bases aligning to TRBD2. The CDR3 has 13 residues. V trimming: 3 bases; J trimming: 3 bases; junction bases outside the gene matches: 4. Germline CDR1 and CDR2: SQVTM and ANQGSEA.

The chain has TRBV7-2 and TRBJ2-4; D may be TRBD1 (6 bases). This CDR3 is 15 amino acids long. Germline CDR1 and CDR2: SGHTA and FQGNSA. V was shortened by 1 base and J by 4 bases, with 11 bases between the two germline ends. CDR3 amino acids: CASSLETGQKNIQYF. CDR3 DNA sequence: TGTGCCAGCAGCTTAGAGACCGGACAGAAAAACATTCAGTACTTC. Based on the CDR3 plus reference TRBV7-2 and TRBJ2-4, the full variable domain is GAGVSQSPSNKVTEKGKDVELRCDPISGHTALYWYRQSLGQGLEFLIYFQGNSAPDKSGLPSDRFSAERTGGSVSTLTIQRTQQEDSAVYLCASSLETGQKNIQYFGAGTRLSVL.

The chain links TRBV13 to TRBJ2-1, with TRBD2 matching over 10 bases. The CDR3 is 20 residues long. Germline values: CDR1 PRHDT, CDR2 FYEKMQ (reference sequence). The J segment lost 4 bases and the V segment lost 5 bases, leaving 20 bases of the junction unmatched. The CDR3 sequence is CASSLGRGNLAGVWYNEQFF. DNA for the CDR3: TGTGCCAGCAGCCTGGGGAGGGGCAATCTAGCGGGAGTATGGTACAATGAGCAGTTCTTC.